The 5 T cell receptor beta chains given below trace back to one sample, sequenced in a study of glioma-infiltrating T cells. Using RNA template, CDR3s of TCR alpha and beta were amplified with iRepertoire arm-PCR. Each CDR3 protein gets one entry after TCRdb re-called the multiplex PCR reads with MiXCR. This table has roughly 100,000 distinct CDR3 sequences, 29% appearing once. Sequenced sample: glioma tissue, nonneoplastic brain tissue, or PBMCs (not recorded which). These TCRs come from a human donor with low-grade glioma or glioblastoma, undergoing nonglioma brain surgery, or in good health (not recorded which).

The chain couples TRBV12-3 or TRBV12-4 to TRBJ2-5; TRBD1 is a possible D gene (5 bases). CDR3 length: 15 amino acids. V lost 3 bases and J lost 4, with 15 bases in between. The CDR3 nucleotides are TGTGCCAGCAGTTTTGGGCAGGGCCCCCCAGAGACCCAGTACTTC. Its translation: CASSFGQGPPETQYF.

The sample holds a few counts of this clonotype. V and J are TRBV30 and TRBJ1-5; D gene uncertain. The V end was cut by 0 bases, the J end by 2 bases, with 5 bases between. The CDR3 loop spans 13 amino acids. Germline V CDR1 and CDR2: GTSNPN, SVGIG (reference sequence). The CDR3 DNA follows: TGTGCCTGGAGTGTACTGCGCAATCAGCCCCAGCATTTT. This codes for CAWSVLRNQPQHF.

V usage is TRBV11-2 and J usage is TRBJ2-3; tentative D call: TRBD1 (6 bases). Trimming stripped 5 bases from V and 6 bases from J, with 21 bases between. This CDR3 has 16 amino acids. CDR1 and CDR2 from the germline V gene are SGHAT and FQNNGV. The CDR3 DNA is TGTGCCAGCAGCCTAGTAGTGGGGGCCAAGGGTGATACGCAGTATTTT. Amino acid sequence: CASSLVVGAKGDTQYF.

Note on this clonotype: Being one base from a much bigger clone, this may be a read error. The chain employs TRBV6-9 and TRBJ1-1; a possible D gene is TRBD1 (5 bases). The V gene's germline CDR1 is MNHGY and CDR2 SVAAGI. CDR3 length equals 13 residues. The CDR3 DNA reads as TGTGCCAGCAGTTACCGACAGAACAATGAAGCTTTCTTT. Protein: CASSYRQNNEAFF.

This clonotype was counted many times. The rearrangement uses TRBV20-1 and TRBJ2-3; D not certain. Looked up from germline, CDR1 is DFQATT and CDR2 is SNEGSKA (reference sequence). The ends were cut back, 6 bases at V and 2 bases at J, with 12 bases in the middle. CDR3 length: 13 amino acids. CDR3 protein: CSAPPENTDTQYF. As DNA, the CDR3 is TGCAGTGCCCCTCCGGAGAACACAGATACGCAGTATTTT.